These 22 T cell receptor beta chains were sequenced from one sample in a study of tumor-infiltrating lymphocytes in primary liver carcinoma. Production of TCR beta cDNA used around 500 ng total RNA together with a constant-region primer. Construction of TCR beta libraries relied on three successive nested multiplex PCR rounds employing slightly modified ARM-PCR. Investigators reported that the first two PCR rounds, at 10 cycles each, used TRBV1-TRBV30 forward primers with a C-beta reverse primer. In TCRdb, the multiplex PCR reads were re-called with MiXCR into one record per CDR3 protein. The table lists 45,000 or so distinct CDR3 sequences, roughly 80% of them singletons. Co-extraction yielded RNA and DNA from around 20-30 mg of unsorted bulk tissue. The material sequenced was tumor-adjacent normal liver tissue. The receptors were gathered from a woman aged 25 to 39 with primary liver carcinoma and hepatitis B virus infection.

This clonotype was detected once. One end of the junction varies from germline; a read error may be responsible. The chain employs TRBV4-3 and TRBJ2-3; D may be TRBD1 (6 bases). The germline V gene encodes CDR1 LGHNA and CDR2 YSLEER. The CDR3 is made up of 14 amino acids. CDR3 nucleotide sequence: TGCGCCAGCAGCCAAAGGGGGTTCACAGATACGCAGTACTTT. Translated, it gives CASSQRGFTDTQYF.

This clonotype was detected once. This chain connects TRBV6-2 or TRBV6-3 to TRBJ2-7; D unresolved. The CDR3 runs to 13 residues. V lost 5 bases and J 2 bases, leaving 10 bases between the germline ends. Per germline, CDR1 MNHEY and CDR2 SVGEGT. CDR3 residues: CASSTSETYEQYF. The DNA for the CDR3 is TGTGCCAGCAGTACAAGCGAGACCTACGAGCAGTACTTC.

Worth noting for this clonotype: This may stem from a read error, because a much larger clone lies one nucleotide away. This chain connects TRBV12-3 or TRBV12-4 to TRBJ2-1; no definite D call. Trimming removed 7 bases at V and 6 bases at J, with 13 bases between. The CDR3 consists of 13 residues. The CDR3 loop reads CASITLEANEQFF. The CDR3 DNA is TGTGCCAGCATCACTCTTGAGGCCAATGAGCAGTTCTTC.

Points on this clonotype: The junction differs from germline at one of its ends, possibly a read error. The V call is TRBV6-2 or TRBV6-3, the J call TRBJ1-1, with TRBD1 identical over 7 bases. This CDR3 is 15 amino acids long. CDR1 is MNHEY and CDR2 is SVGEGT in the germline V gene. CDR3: CDSRITYRGNTKAFF. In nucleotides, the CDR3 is TGTGACAGCAGGATCACCTACAGGGGAAACACTAAAGCTTTCTTT.

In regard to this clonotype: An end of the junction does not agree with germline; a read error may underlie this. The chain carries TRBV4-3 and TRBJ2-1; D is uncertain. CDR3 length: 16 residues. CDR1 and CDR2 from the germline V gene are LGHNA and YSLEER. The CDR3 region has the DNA TGCGCAAGCAGCCAGGATGCAGGAAGCTCCTACAATGAGAAGTTCTTC. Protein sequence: CASSQDAGSSYNEKFF.

This CDR3 reads CASSLATAYNEQYF. The CDR3 DNA is TGTGCCAGCAGCTTAGCGACGGCCTACAATGAGCAGTACTTC. V usage is TRBV11-1 and J usage is TRBJ2-7; D unclear. V shed 0 bases and J shed 7 bases, with 13 bases lying between them. Germline CDR1 is SGHAT and CDR2 is FQDESV (reference sequence). The CDR3 consists of 14 residues.

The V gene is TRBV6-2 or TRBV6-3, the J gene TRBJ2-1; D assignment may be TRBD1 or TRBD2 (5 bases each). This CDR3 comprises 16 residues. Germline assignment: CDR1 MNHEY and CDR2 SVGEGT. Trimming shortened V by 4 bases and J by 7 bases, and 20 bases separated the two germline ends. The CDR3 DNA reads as TGTGCCAGCAGTTTCCCATTTGGGGGAGCCGAGAATGAGCAGTTCTTC. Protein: CASSFPFGGAENEQFF.

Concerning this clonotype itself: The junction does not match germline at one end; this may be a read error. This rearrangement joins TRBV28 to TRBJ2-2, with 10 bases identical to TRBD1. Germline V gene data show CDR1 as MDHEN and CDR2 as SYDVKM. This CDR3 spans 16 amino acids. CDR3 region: CASSPWDRGLTWELLF. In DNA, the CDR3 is TGTGCCAGCAGTCCGTGGGACAGGGGCCTGACCTGGGAGCTGTTGTTT.

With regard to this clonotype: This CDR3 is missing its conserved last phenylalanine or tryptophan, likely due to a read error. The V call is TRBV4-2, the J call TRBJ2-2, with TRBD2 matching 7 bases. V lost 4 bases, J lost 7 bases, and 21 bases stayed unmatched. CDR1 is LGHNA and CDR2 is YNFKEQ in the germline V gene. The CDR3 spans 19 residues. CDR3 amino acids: CASSLSGVASGGKSGELFL. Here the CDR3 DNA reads TGTGCCAGCAGCCTAAGCGGCGTGGCTAGCGGTGGTAAGAGCGGGGAGCTGTTTCTT.

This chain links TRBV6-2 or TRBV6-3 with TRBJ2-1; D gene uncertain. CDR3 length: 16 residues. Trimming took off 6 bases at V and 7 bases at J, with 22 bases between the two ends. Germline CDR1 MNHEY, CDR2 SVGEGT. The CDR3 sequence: CASSSPLVVGKNEQFF. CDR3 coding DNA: TGTGCCAGCAGCAGCCCTTTGGTAGTGGGAAAGAATGAGCAGTTCTTC.

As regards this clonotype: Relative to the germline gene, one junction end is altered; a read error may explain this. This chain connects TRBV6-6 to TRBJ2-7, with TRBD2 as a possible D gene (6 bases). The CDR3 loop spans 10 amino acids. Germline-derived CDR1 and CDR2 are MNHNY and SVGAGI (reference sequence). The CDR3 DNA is TGTGACAGCGGCCGGGACTGGGCCTACTTC. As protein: CDSGRDWAYF.

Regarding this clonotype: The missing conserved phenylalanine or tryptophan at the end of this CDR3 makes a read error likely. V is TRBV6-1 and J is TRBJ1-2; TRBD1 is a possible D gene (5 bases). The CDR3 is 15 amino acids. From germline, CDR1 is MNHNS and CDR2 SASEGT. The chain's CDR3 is CASSTFHQGGYGYTS. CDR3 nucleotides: TGTGCGAGCAGTACCTTCCACCAGGGAGGCTATGGCTACACCTCC.

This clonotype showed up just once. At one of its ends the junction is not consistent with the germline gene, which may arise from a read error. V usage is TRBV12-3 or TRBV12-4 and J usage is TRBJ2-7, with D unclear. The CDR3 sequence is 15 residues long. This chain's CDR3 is CAISPQANLAYEQYF. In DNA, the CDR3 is TGTGCCATCAGTCCTCAGGCCAATTTAGCCTACGAGCAGTACTTC.

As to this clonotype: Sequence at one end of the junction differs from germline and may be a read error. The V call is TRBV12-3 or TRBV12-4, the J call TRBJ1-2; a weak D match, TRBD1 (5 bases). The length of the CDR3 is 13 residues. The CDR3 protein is CTSSSSGDYGYTF. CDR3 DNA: TGTACCAGCAGTTCCTCGGGGGACTATGGTTACACCTTC.

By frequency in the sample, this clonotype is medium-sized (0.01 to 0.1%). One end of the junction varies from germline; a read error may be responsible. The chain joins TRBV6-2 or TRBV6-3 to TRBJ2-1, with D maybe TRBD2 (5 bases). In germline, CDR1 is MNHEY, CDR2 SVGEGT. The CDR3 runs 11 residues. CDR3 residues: CATSPSRERFF. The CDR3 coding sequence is TGTGCCACCTCCCCGTCGAGGGAGCGGTTCTTC.

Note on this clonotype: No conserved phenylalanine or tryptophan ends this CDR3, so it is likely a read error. The CDR3 bases are TGCGCCAGCAACCACGCAGAGTTGGTCAATGAGCAGTTCTCC. This gives the protein CASNHAELVNEQFS. The chain carries TRBV4-3 and TRBJ2-1; D gene ambiguous. Per germline, CDR1 LGHNA and CDR2 YSLEER. This CDR3 contains 14 residues. Trimming removed 7 bases from V and 6 bases from J, with 16 bases in between.

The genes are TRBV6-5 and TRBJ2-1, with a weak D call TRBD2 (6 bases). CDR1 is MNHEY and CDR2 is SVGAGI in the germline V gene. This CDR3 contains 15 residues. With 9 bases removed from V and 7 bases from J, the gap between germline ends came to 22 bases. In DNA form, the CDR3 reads TGTGCCAGTACCATAACCGCGCCGGGGGTGAATGAGCAGTTCTTC. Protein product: CASTITAPGVNEQFF.

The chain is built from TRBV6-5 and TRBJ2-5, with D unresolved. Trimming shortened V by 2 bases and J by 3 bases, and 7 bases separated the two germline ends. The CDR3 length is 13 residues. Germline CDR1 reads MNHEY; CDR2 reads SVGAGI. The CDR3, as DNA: TGTGCCAGCAGTTACGGCGAGGAAGAGACCCAGTACTTC. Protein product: CASSYGEEETQYF.

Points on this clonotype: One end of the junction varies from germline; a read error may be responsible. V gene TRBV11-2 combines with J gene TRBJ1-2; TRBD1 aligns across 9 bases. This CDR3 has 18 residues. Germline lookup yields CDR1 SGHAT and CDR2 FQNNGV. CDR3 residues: CASGLQGAGIGACYGYAF. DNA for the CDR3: TGTGCCAGCGGCTTACAGGGGGCAGGGATAGGCGCATGCTATGGCTACGCCTTC. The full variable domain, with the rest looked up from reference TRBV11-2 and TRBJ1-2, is EAGVAQSPRYKIIEKRQSVAFWCNPISGHATLYWYQQILGQGPKLLIQFQNNGVVDDSQLPKDRFSAERLKGVDSTLKIQPAKLEDSAVYLCASGLQGAGIGACYGYAFGSGTRLTVV.

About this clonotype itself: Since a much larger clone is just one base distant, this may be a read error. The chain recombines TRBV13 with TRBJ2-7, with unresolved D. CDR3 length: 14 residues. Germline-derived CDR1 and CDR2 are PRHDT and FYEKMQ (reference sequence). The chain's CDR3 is CVSSLSRSSYEQYF. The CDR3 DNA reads TGTGTCAGCAGCTTAAGCAGGAGCTCCTACGAGCAGTACTTC.

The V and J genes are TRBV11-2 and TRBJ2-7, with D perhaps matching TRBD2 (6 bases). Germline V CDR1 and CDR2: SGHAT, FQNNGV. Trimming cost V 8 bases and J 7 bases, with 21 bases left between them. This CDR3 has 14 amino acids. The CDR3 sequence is CASCPITGVKEQYF. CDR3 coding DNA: TGTGCCAGCTGCCCTATTACGGGAGTGAAAGAGCAGTACTTC.

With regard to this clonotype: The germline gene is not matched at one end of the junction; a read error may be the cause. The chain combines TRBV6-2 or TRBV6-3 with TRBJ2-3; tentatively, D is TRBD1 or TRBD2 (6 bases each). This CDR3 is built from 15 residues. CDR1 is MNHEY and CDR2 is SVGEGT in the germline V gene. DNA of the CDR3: TGTGCCAGCAGTTATGGGGGGCCCCCGGCAGATACCCAGTATTTT. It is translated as CASSYGGPPADTQYF.